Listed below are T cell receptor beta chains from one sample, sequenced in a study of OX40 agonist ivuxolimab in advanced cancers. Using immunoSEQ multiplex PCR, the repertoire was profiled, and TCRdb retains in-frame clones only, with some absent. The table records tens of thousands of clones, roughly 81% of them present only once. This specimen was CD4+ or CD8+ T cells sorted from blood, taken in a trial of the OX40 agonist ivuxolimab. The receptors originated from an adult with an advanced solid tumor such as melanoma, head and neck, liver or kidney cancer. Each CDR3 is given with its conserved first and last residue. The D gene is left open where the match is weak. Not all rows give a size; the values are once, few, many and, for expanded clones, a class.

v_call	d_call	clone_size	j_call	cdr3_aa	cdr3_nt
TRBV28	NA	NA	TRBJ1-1	CASSWGRYLEAFF	TGTGCCAGCAGCTGGGGACGCTACCTTGAAGCTTTCTTT
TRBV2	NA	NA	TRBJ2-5	CASSEGGWETQYF	TGTGCCAGCAGTGAAGGAGGGTGGGAGACCCAGTACTTC
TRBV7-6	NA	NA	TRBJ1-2	CASSLGSGARDGYTF	TGTGCCAGCAGCTTAGGGTCGGGGGCTCGGGATGGCTACACCTTC
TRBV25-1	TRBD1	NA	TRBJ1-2	CASSSTGGSGYTF	TGTGCCAGCAGCTCGACAGGGGGCAGTGGCTACACCTTC
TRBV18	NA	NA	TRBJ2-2	CASSPPGMRSTGELFF	TGTGCCAGCTCACCACCGGGTATGCGTTCCACCGGGGAGCTGTTTTTT
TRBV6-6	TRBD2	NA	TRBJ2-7	CASSYAGGPYEQYF	TGTGCCAGCAGTTACGCGGGAGGGCCTTACGAGCAGTACTTC
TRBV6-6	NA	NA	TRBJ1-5	CASSYKGGFINQPQHF	TGTGCCAGCAGTTATAAAGGAGGGTTTATAAATCAGCCCCAGCATTTT
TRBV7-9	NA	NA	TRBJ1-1	CASSLIGGFTEAFF	TGTGCCAGCAGCCTAATTGGGGGTTTCACTGAAGCTTTCTTT
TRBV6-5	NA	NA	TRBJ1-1	CASSNRALIF	TGTGCCAGCAGTAATCGGGCCCTGATCTTT
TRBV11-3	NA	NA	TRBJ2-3	CASELGSDTQYF	TGTGCCAGCGAGCTAGGGTCCGATACGCAGTATTTT
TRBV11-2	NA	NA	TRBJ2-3	CASSLGLDGTDTQYF	TGTGCCAGCAGCTTAGGACTGGATGGCACAGATACGCAGTATTTT
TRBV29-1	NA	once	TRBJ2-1	CSVEFADEQFF	TGCAGCGTTGAATTTGCCGATGAGCAGTTCTTC
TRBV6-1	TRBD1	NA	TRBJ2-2	CASIDPSDRGDTGELFF	TGTGCCAGCATTGACCCTTCGGACAGGGGAGACACCGGGGAGCTGTTTTTT